Below are 12 T cell receptor beta chains sequenced from a single sample in a study of regulatory T cells in long-lasting Graves disease. Time point of the sample: persistent/refractory GD, antithyroid drugs over 5 years with positive TRAb. From PBMCs, RNA was extracted and then used to make the TCR library. CDR3 regions were amplified by Arm-PCR using iRepertoire HTBI primers to build TCR beta libraries. Each CDR3 protein is one row after TCRdb ran MiXCR on the multiplex PCR reads. Of 300,000 to 500,000 distinct CDR3 sequences listed, roughly 20% are singletons. Specimen: peripheral blood mononuclear cells (PBMCs), collected when the disease was refractory, from a patient treated with antithyroid drugs. These receptors originate from a female donor with Graves disease.

On this clonotype itself: This clone may be a read error of a much larger clone one base away. The chain carries TRBV6-1 and TRBJ2-7, with unresolved D. The germline CDR1 and CDR2 sequences are MNHNS and SASEGT. The CDR3 runs 10 residues. The CDR3 sequence is CAGSVNEQYF. DNA of the CDR3: TGTGCCGGCAGTGTAAACGAGCAGTACTTC.

The chain has TRBV7-2 and TRBJ2-7; D is unclear. V lost 0 bases and J 3 bases, leaving 6 bases between the germline ends. CDR1 is SGHTA, CDR2 FQGNSA, per germline. The CDR3 extends over 13 amino acids. The CDR3 is CASSLAWNYEQYF. In DNA, the CDR3 is TGTGCCAGCAGCTTAGCGTGGAACTACGAGCAGTACTTC.

This clonotype was recorded at least ten times. V usage is TRBV30 and J usage is TRBJ2-7, with D perhaps matching TRBD1 (6 bases). The CDR3 loop spans 15 amino acids. Deletions cut 3 bases from V and 0 bases from J, with 15 bases between. Germline V lookup: CDR1 GTSNPN, CDR2 SVGIG (reference sequence). The CDR3 spells CAWSLLYRDSYEQYF. CDR3 in DNA: TGTGCCTGGAGCCTGCTCTACAGGGACTCCTACGAGCAGTACTTC.

This chain links TRBV27 with TRBJ2-3, with 11 bases matching TRBD2. This CDR3 has 15 residues. V shed 7 bases, J shed 6 bases, and the junction held 9 bases outside the gene matches. Per the germline V gene, CDR1 is MNHEY and CDR2 is SMNVEV (reference sequence). The CDR3 is CASTVDPSGRDTQYF. CDR3 bases: TGTGCCAGCACGGTCGATCCTAGCGGGAGGGATACGCAGTATTTT.

This clonotype was picked up a small number of times. J is TRBJ2-2 and V is TRBV2; TRBD1 matches 8 bases. The CDR3 sequence is 14 residues long. CDR1 and CDR2 from the germline V gene are SNHLY and FYNNEI. V lost 3 bases and J lost 3; bases outside the gene matches: 0. The CDR3 is CASSDRGHTGELFF. CDR3 nucleotides: TGTGCCAGCAGTGACAGGGGGCACACCGGGGAGCTGTTTTTT.

This clonotype was picked up many times. This chain links TRBV7-2 with TRBJ1-4; D is perhaps TRBD1 (6 bases). V dropped 0 bases and J dropped 5 bases, with 13 bases sitting between them. Germline CDR1 is SGHTA and CDR2 is FQGNSA. The CDR3 has 16 amino acids. The CDR3 DNA sequence: TGTGCCAGCAGCTTAGCTAGGGGGTCCGGAAATGAAAAACTGTTTTTT. This translates into CASSLARGSGNEKLFF.

This chain links TRBV19 with TRBJ1-5; D may be TRBD1 (5 bases). Germline V gene lookup returns CDR1 LNHDA and CDR2 SQIVND (reference sequence). With 4 bases removed from V and 6 bases from J, the gap between germline ends came to 16 bases. This CDR3 comprises 15 residues. For the CDR3, the DNA is TGTGCCAGTAGTAGAGAATTGGGGGTAGTTCAGCCCCAGCATTTT. Protein product: CASSRELGVVQPQHF.

Written as DNA, the CDR3 is TGCAGCGTTGATTTTCAGGGTTTCGATGAGCAGTTCTTC. This encodes CSVDFQGFDEQFF. The chain couples TRBV29-1 to TRBJ2-1; possibly TRBD1 for D (5 bases). In germline, CDR1 is SQVTM, CDR2 ANQGSEA. Trimming removed 3 bases at V and 8 bases at J, with 14 bases between. There are 13 residues in the CDR3.

In this sample, this clonotype turned up many times. The chain has TRBV7-2 and TRBJ2-7; perhaps TRBD1 as D (5 bases). Germline V lookup: CDR1 SGHTA, CDR2 FQGNSA. CDR3 length equals 13 residues. V shed 7 bases and J shed 3 bases, with 13 bases lying between them. CDR3 sequence: CASTRWGYYEQYF. The CDR3, as DNA: TGTGCCAGCACCAGGTGGGGCTACTACGAGCAGTACTTC.

As concerns this clonotype: A read error may produce the germline difference seen at one junction end. DNA of the CDR3: TGTGCCGGCAGCTTAGGCCAAAACACTGAAGCTTTCTTT. Its protein product is CAGSLGQNTEAFF. The chain recombines TRBV13 with TRBJ1-1; D is uncertain. The germline CDR1 and CDR2 sequences are PRHDT and FYEKMQ (reference sequence). This CDR3 spans 13 amino acids.

The chain recombines TRBV29-1 with TRBJ1-2; D is unclear. The CDR3 is made up of 14 amino acids. Per the germline V gene, CDR1 is SQVTM and CDR2 is ANQGSEA. Trimming left V 6 bases short and J 3 bases short, with 17 bases between. In DNA, the CDR3 is TGCAGCGTCCTAGGGCGGGGTGGCGACTATGGCTACACCTTC. Its translation is CSVLGRGGDYGYTF.

This clonotype was picked up many times. The chain has TRBV29-1 and TRBJ2-5; D is unclear. The CDR3 is 12 amino acids. V was pared by 7 bases and J by 4 bases, with 13 bases between. Germline CDR1 SQVTM, CDR2 ANQGSEA. The CDR3: CSALVFTETQYF. In DNA, the CDR3 is TGCAGCGCCCTCGTCTTTACAGAGACCCAGTACTTC.